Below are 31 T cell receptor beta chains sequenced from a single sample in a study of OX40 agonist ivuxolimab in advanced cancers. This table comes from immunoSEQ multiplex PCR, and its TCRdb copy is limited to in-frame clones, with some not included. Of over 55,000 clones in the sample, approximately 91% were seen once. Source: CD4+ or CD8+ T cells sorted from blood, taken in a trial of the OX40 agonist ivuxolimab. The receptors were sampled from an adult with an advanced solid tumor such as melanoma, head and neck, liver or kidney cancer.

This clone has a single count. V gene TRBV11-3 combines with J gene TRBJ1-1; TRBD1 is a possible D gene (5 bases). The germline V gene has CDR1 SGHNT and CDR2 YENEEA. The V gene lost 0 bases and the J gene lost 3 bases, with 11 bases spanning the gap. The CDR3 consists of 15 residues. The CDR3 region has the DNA TGTGCCAGCAGCTTAGAGGGGCCCCCTGACACTGAAGCTTTCTTT. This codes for CASSLEGPPDTEAFF.

The CDR3 protein is CASSGAGEGTEAFF. CDR3 coding DNA: TGTGCCAGCAGTGGTGCGGGCGAGGGCACTGAAGCTTTCTTT. The gene calls are TRBV28 and TRBJ1-1; D remains ambiguous. Germline CDR1 is MDHEN and CDR2 is SYDVKM. The CDR3 length is 14 residues. The V gene lost 5 bases and the J gene lost 4 bases, with 14 bases spanning the gap.

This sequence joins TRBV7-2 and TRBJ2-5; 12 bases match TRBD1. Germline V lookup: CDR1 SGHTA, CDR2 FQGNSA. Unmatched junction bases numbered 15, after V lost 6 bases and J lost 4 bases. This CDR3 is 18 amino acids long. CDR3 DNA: TGTGCCAGCAGACTAGGGCCGGGACAGGGGGCCGTGGGAGAGACCCAGTACTTC. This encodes CASRLGPGQGAVGETQYF.

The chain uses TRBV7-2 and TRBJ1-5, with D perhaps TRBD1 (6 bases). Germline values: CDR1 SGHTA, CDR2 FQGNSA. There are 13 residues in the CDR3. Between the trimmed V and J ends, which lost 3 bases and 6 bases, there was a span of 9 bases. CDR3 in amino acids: CASSLGAGQPQHF. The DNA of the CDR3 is TGTGCCAGCAGCTTGGGGGCGGGTCAGCCCCAGCATTTT.

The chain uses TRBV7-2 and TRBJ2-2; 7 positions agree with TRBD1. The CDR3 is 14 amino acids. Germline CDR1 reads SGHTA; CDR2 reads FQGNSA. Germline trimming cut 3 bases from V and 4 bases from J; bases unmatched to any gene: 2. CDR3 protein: CASSFQGVTGELFF. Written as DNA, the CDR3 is TGTGCCAGCAGCTTCCAGGGGGTCACCGGGGAGCTGTTTTTT.

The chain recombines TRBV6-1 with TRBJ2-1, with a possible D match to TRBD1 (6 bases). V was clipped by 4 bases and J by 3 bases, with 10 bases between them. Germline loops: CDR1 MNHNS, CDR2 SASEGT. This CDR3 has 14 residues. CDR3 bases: TGTGCCAGCAGTGCAGGGGCCCTCTACAATGAGCAGTTCTTC. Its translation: CASSAGALYNEQFF.

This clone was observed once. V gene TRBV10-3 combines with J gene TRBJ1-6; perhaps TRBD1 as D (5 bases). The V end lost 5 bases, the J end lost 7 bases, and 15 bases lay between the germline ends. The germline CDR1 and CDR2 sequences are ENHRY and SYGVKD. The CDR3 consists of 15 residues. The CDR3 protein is CAISFGPKGNSPLHF. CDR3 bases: TGTGCCATCAGTTTTGGACCTAAGGGGAATTCACCCCTCCACTTT.

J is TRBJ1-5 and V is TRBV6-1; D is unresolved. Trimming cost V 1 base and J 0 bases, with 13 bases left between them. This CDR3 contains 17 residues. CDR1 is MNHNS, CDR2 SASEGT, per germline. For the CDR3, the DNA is TGTGCCAGCAGTGAAGGTAGAGGATCGAATAGCAATCAGCCCCAGCATTTT. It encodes CASSEGRGSNSNQPQHF.

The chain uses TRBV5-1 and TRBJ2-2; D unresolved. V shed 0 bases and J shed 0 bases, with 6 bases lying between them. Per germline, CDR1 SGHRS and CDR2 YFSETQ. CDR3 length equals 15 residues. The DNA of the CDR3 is TGCGCCAGCAGCTTGGCCGCCTCGAACACCGGGGAGCTGTTTTTT. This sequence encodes CASSLAASNTGELFF.

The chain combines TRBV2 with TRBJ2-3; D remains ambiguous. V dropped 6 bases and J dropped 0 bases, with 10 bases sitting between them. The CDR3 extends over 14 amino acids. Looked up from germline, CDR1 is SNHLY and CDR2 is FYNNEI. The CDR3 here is CASRLQASTDTQYF. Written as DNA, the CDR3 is TGTGCCAGCAGACTGCAAGCTAGCACAGATACGCAGTATTTT.

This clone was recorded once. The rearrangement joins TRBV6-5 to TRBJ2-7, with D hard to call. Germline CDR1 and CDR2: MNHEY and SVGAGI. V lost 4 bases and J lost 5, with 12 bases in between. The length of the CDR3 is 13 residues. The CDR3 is CASSSHNRDEQYF. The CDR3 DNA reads TGTGCCAGCAGTTCGCACAACCGAGACGAGCAGTACTTC.

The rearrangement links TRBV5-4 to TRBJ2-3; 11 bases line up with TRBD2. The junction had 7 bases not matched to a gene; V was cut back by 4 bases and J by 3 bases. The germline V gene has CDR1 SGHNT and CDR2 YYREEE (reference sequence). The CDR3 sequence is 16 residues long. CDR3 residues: CASSQPSGGRTDTQYF. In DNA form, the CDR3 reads TGTGCCAGCAGCCAGCCTAGCGGGGGGAGGACAGATACGCAGTATTTT.

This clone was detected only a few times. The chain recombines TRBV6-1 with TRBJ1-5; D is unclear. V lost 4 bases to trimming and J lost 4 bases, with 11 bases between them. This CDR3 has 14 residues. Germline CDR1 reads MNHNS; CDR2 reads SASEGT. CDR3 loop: CASSVWQLNQPQHF. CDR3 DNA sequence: TGTGCCAGCAGTGTATGGCAGCTAAATCAGCCCCAGCATTTT.

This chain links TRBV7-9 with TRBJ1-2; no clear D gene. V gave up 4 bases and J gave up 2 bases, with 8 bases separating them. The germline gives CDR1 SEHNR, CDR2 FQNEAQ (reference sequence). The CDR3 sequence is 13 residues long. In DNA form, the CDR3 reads TGTGCCAGCAGCTCCGGAGTAAACTATGGCTACACCTTC. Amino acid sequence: CASSSGVNYGYTF. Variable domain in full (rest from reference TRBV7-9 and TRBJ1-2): DTGVSQNPRHKITKRGQNVTFRCDPISEHNRLYWYRQTLGQGPEFLTYFQNEAQLEKSRLLSDRFSAERPKGSFSTLEIQRTEQGDSAMYLCASSSGVNYGYTFGSGTRLTVV.

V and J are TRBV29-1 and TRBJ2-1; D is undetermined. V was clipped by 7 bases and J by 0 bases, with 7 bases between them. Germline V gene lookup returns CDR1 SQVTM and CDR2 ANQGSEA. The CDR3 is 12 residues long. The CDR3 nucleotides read TGCAGCGGATGGAGCTCCTACAATGAGCAGTTCTTC. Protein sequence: CSGWSSYNEQFF.

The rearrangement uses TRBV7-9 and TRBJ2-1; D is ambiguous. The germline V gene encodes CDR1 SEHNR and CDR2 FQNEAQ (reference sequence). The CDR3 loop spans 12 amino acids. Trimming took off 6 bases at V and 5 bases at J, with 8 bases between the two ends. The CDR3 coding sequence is TGTGCCAGCAGATCTTTGGACAATGAGCAGTTCTTC. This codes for CASRSLDNEQFF.

The CDR3 DNA sequence: TGTGCCATCCGGGAGAACACCGGGGAGCTGTTTTTT. Translated, it gives CAIRENTGELFF. The J gene is TRBJ2-2, the V gene TRBV28, with TRBD2 as a possible D gene (5 bases). Between the trimmed V and J ends, which lost 10 bases and 1 base, there was a span of 7 bases. From germline, CDR1 is MDHEN and CDR2 SYDVKM. This CDR3 contains 12 residues. The entire variable domain, with the rest obtained from reference TRBV28 and TRBJ2-2, is as follows: DVKVTQSSRYLVKRTGEKVFLECVQDMDHENMFWYRQDPGLGLRLIYFSYDVKMKEKGDIPEGYSVSREKKERFSLILESASTNQTSMYLCAIRENTGELFFGEGSRLTVL.

CDR3: CASSPSVGNTIYF. The DNA for the CDR3 is TGTGCCAGCAGCCCTTCGGTTGGGAACACCATATATTTT. The chain carries TRBV27 and TRBJ1-3, with D uncertain. The germline V gene encodes CDR1 MNHEY and CDR2 SMNVEV (reference sequence). Trimming shortened V by 6 bases and J by 7 bases, and 13 bases separated the two germline ends. The CDR3 is made up of 13 amino acids.

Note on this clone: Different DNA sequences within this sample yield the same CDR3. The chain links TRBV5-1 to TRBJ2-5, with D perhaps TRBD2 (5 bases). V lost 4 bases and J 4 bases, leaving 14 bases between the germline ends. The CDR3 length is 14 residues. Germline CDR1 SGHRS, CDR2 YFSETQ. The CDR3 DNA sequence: TGCGCCAGCAGCAGCCTGGCGGGTGGAGAGACCCAGTACTTC. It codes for CASSSLAGGETQYF.

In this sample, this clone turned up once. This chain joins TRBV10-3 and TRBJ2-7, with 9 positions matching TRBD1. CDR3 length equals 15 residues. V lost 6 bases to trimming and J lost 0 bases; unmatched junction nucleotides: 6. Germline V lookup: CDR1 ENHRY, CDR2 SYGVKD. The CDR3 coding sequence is TGTGCCATCAGGGCCGGGACAGGGAGCTCCTACGAGCAGTACTTC. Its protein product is CAIRAGTGSSYEQYF.

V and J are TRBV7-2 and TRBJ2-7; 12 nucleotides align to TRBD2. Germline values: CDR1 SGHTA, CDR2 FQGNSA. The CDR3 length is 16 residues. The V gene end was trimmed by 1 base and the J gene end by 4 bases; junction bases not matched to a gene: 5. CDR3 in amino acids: CASSLVPLAGGYEQYF. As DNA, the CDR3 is TGTGCCAGCAGCTTAGTCCCACTAGCGGGGGGATACGAGCAGTACTTC.

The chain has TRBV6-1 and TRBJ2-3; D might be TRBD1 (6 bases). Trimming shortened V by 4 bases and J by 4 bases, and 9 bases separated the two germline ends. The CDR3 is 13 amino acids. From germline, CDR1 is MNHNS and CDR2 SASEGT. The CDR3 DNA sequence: TGTGCCAGCAGTGGACAGGTGGCAGATACGCAGTATTTT. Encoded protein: CASSGQVADTQYF.

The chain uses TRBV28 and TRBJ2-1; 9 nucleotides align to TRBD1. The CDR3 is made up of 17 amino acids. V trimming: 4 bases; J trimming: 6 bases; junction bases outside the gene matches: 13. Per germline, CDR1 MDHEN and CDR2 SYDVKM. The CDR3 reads CASSSRPGTGYSNEQFF. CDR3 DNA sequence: TGTGCCAGCAGTTCACGCCCCGGGACAGGGTACTCCAATGAGCAGTTCTTC.

CDR3 loop: CASTRRTNYNEQFF. CDR3 nucleotides: TGCGCCAGCACAAGGAGGACAAACTACAATGAGCAGTTCTTC. The chain carries TRBV4-1 and TRBJ2-1, with D possibly being TRBD1 or TRBD2 (5 bases each). V was pared by 7 bases and J by 3 bases, with 13 bases between. The CDR3 has 14 amino acids. The germline gives CDR1 MGHRA, CDR2 YSYEKL.

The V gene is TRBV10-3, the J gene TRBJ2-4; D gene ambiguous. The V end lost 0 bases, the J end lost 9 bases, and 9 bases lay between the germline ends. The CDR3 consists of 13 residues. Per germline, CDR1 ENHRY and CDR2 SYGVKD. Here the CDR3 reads CAISESRGTIQYF. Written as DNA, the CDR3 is TGTGCCATCAGTGAGTCGCGTGGAACCATTCAGTACTTC.

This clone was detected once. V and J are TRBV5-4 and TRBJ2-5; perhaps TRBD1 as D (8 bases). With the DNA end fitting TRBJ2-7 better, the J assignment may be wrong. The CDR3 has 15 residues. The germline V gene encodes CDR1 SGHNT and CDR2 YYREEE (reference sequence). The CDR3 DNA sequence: TGTGCCAGCAGCCCAGGACAGGGACTAACCTACGAGCAGTACTTC. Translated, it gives CASSPGQGLTYEQYF.

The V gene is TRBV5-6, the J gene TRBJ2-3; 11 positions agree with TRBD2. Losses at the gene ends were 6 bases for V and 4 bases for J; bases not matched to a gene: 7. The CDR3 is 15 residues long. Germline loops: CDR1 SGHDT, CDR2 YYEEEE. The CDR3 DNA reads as TGTGCCAGCATCGAACTAGCGGGAGTGTCAGATACGCAGTATTTT. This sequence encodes CASIELAGVSDTQYF.

CDR3 DNA: TGTGCCAGCAGCTTCCAGGCTAGCGGGAGCGACGAGCAGTACTTC. Translated, it gives CASSFQASGSDEQYF. The chain has TRBV7-2 and TRBJ2-7, with 10 nucleotides matching TRBD2. The CDR3 has 15 residues. The V and J ends lost 3 bases and 5 bases, in that order; junction bases with no gene match: 7. The germline V gene has CDR1 SGHTA and CDR2 FQGNSA.

The CDR3: CASSSGAPGSGNTIYF. CDR3 DNA: TGTGCCAGCAGCTCGGGGGCCCCGGGCTCTGGAAACACCATATATTTT. This rearrangement joins TRBV7-2 to TRBJ1-3, with a tentative D call TRBD1 (6 bases). Per the germline V gene, CDR1 is SGHTA and CDR2 is FQGNSA. V lost 4 bases to trimming and J lost 0 bases, with 13 bases between them. CDR3 length: 16 amino acids.

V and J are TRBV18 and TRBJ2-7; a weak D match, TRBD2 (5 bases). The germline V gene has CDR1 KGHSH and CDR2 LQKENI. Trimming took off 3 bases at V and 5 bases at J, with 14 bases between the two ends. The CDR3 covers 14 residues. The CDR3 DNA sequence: TGTGCCAGCTCACCCCCTTACACCGGGAACGAGCAGTACTTC. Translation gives CASSPPYTGNEQYF.

CDR3 amino acids: CASSQTGGTGRKLFF. The CDR3 DNA reads TGTGCCAGTAGTCAAACAGGGGGCACCGGGCGAAAACTGTTTTTT. This chain links TRBV19 with TRBJ1-4; 9 positions match TRBD1. Germline V gene data show CDR1 as LNHDA and CDR2 as SQIVND (reference sequence). The CDR3 contains 15 residues. The V and J ends lost 5 bases and 10 bases, in that order; junction bases with no gene match: 11.